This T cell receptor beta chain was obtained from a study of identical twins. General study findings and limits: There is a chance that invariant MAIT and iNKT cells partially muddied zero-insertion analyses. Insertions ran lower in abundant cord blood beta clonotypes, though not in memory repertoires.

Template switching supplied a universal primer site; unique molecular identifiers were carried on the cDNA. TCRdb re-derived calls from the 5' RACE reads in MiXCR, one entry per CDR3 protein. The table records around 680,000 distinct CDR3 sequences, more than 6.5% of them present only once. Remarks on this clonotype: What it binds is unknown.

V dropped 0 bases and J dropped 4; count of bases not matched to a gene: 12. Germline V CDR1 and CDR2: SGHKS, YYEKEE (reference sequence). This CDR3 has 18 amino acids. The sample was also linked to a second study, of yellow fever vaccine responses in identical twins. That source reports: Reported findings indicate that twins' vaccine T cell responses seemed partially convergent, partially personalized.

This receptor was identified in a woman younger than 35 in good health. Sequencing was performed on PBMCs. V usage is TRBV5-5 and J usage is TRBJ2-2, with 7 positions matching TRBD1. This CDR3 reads CASSLAVGQEKFTGELFF. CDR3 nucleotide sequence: TGTGCCAGCAGCTTGGCCGTTGGACAGGAAAAGTTCACCGGGGAGCTGTTTTTT.